These 32 T cell receptor beta chains were sequenced from one sample in a study of blood T cell repertoires in COVID-19 (TCRdb year 2020). The library was obtained by the immunoSEQ multiplex PCR assay. The table comes from immuneACCESS by way of TCRdb, which keeps in-frame sequences with V and J called. Part of the clones is missing from these tables; in studies checked, under half for an unresolved V gene and the rest for unknown reasons. This sample is represented by about 42,000 clones; 75% to 90% of them were singletons. The ten largest account for 8.5% to 10% of the sample. The sequenced sample was peripheral blood. Source of these receptors: a man aged 25-45 years with active or convalescent COVID-19.

The V and J genes are TRBV7-2 and TRBJ1-1; D might be TRBD1 (6 bases). V was shortened by 8 bases and J by 3 bases, with 7 bases between the two germline ends. The CDR3 is 11 amino acids. CDR1 and CDR2 (germline): SGHTA, FQGNSA. CDR3 residues: CASEGDTEAFF. The DNA of the CDR3 is TGTGCCAGCGAGGGGGACACTGAAGCTTTCTTT.

This clone was recorded only once. The chain links TRBV10-2 to TRBJ1-2; no clear D. Between the trimmed V and J ends, which lost 3 bases and 2 bases, there was a span of 19 bases. CDR3 length equals 17 residues. Germline V lookup: CDR1 WSHSY, CDR2 SAAADI. Here the CDR3 DNA reads TGCGCCAGCAGTGAAGTAGGCTTGGCCGACTCCAACTATGGCTACACCTTC. Its protein product is CASSEVGLADSNYGYTF.

CDR3 amino acids: CASSPQGGQENTEAFF. CDR3 nucleotide sequence: TGTGCCAGCTCACCCCAAGGGGGACAGGAGAACACTGAAGCTTTCTTT. The genes are TRBV18 and TRBJ1-1; 8 positions match TRBD1. The CDR3 sequence is 16 residues long. With V trimmed by 3 bases and J by 1 base, 7 bases remained unmatched. Germline V gene sequence: CDR1 KGHSH, CDR2 LQKENI.

This chain links TRBV10-3 with TRBJ2-3; 8 bases match TRBD2. Per germline, CDR1 ENHRY and CDR2 SYGVKD. V lost 6 bases to trimming and J lost 2 bases; unmatched junction nucleotides: 4. CDR3 length equals 14 residues. As DNA, the CDR3 is TGTGCCATCAGAGTAGCGGGGCCCACAGATACGCAGTATTTT. This encodes CAIRVAGPTDTQYF.

The chain links TRBV3-1 (or the pseudogene TRBV3-2) to TRBJ2-1; weak D call: TRBD2 (5 bases). CDR1 and CDR2 (germline): LGHDT, YNNKEL (reference sequence). The CDR3 length is 15 residues. V was clipped by 3 bases and J by 6 bases, with 15 bases between them. The CDR3 DNA reads as TGTGCCAGCAGCCATTTGGGAGAGCTATTCAATGAGCAGTTCTTC. It specifies CASSHLGELFNEQFF.

The chain combines TRBV12-3 or TRBV12-4 with TRBJ2-5; a weak D match, TRBD2 (6 bases). This CDR3 spans 13 amino acids. The germline V and J ends were trimmed by 6 bases and 7 bases, with 15 bases remaining between them. CDR3 sequence: CASRQGGIATQYF. DNA for the CDR3: TGTGCCAGCAGGCAGGGAGGTATAGCGACCCAGTACTTC.

The chain joins TRBV7-9 to TRBJ2-7, with a tentative D call TRBD1 (6 bases). Germline loops: CDR1 SEHNR, CDR2 FQNEAQ (reference sequence). The germline V and J ends were trimmed by 5 bases and 5 bases, with 10 bases remaining between them. This CDR3 is built from 12 residues. DNA of the CDR3: TGTGCCAGCAGCGGTCAGGGGAACGAGCAGTACTTC. The encoded protein is CASSGQGNEQYF. The whole variable domain, filled in from reference TRBV7-9 and TRBJ2-7, reads DTGVSQNPRHKITKRGQNVTFRCDPISEHNRLYWYRQTLGQGPEFLTYFQNEAQLEKSRLLSDRFSAERPKGSFSTLEIQRTEQGDSAMYLCASSGQGNEQYFGPGTRLTVT.

In this sample, this clone turned up once. This chain joins TRBV18 and TRBJ1-3; D perhaps matches TRBD1 (6 bases). Germline V lookup: CDR1 KGHSH, CDR2 LQKENI. V lost 3 bases to trimming and J lost 0 bases, with 12 bases between them. The CDR3 contains 16 residues. The CDR3 region has the DNA TGTGCCAGCTCACCCGGACAGCCCAACTCTGGAAACACCATATATTTT. This sequence encodes CASSPGQPNSGNTIYF.

The chain's CDR3 is CASSLGTSSSVQFF. The CDR3 nucleotides are TGTGCCAGCAGCTTAGGGACTAGCTCAAGTGTACAGTTCTTC. The chain couples TRBV11-1 to TRBJ2-1, with 8 positions matching TRBD2. The CDR3 consists of 14 residues. CDR1 and CDR2 from the germline V gene are SGHAT and FQDESV (reference sequence). V dropped 1 base and J dropped 13; count of bases not matched to a gene: 9.

This clone appeared a few times. The chain uses TRBV19 and TRBJ2-7; TRBD1 agrees at 7 bases. CDR1 and CDR2 from the germline V gene are LNHDA and SQIVND (reference sequence). The CDR3 has 15 residues. Trimming cost V 5 bases and J 2 bases; bases outside gene matches: 9. The CDR3 sequence is CASSPRDSPTYEQYV. In DNA form, the CDR3 reads TGTGCCAGTAGTCCCCGGGACAGCCCTACCTACGAGCAGTACGTC.

The chain links TRBV20-1 to TRBJ1-2; D gene unclear. The CDR3 is 11 residues long. In germline, CDR1 is DFQATT, CDR2 SNEGSKA (reference sequence). Trimming left V 0 bases short and J 5 bases short, with 4 bases between. This chain's CDR3 is CSARDGYGYTF. CDR3 DNA: TGCAGTGCTAGAGACGGGTATGGCTACACCTTC.

V usage is TRBV12-3 or TRBV12-4 and J usage is TRBJ1-1, with D perhaps matching TRBD1 (5 bases). This CDR3 has 13 residues. Trimming removed 6 bases at V and 0 bases at J, with 8 bases between. The CDR3, as DNA: TGTGCCAGCAGGGGGGGGATGAACACTGAAGCTTTCTTT. This gives the protein CASRGGMNTEAFF.

V is TRBV7-2 and J is TRBJ1-6, with 9 bases lining up with TRBD1. Germline-derived CDR1 and CDR2 are SGHTA and FQGNSA. The CDR3 is 17 amino acids. With 5 bases clipped from V and 8 bases from J, the junction kept 13 bases outside the gene matches. CDR3 residues: CASSPVVDRGFYSPLHF. The DNA of the CDR3 is TGTGCCAGCAGCCCAGTGGTAGACAGGGGGTTTTATTCACCCCTCCACTTT. Full variable domain (remainder filled in from reference TRBV7-2 and TRBJ1-6): GAGVSQSPSNKVTEKGKDVELRCDPISGHTALYWYRQSLGQGLEFLIYFQGNSAPDKSGLPSDRFSAERTGGSVSTLTIQRTQQEDSAVYLCASSPVVDRGFYSPLHFGNGTRLTVT.

This chain connects TRBV7-2 to TRBJ1-2, with D possibly being TRBD1 (6 bases). The V end lost 5 bases, the J end lost 14 bases, and 24 bases lay between the germline ends. This CDR3 has 14 residues. Germline V gene data show CDR1 as SGHTA and CDR2 as FQGNSA. The CDR3 DNA sequence: TGTGCCAGCAGCCAGCCCACAGGGTTCCGGTGGGTTACCTTC. This gives the protein CASSQPTGFRWVTF. The variable domain in full, with the rest retrieved from reference TRBV7-2 and TRBJ1-2, is GAGVSQSPSNKVTEKGKDVELRCDPISGHTALYWYRQSLGQGLEFLIYFQGNSAPDKSGLPSDRFSAERTGGSVSTLTIQRTQQEDSAVYLCASSQPTGFRWVTFGSGTRLTVV.

This rearrangement joins TRBV5-1 to TRBJ2-3; TRBD2 aligns across 9 bases. This CDR3 spans 14 amino acids. The V gene end was trimmed by 4 bases and the J gene end by 5 bases; junction bases not matched to a gene: 5. Germline CDR1 and CDR2: SGHRS and YFSETQ. CDR3 sequence: CASSPWTSVDTQYF. The CDR3 DNA reads TGCGCCAGCAGCCCCTGGACTAGCGTAGATACGCAGTATTTT. Drawing the rest from reference TRBV5-1 and TRBJ2-3, the complete variable domain is KAGVTQTPRYLIKTRGQQVTLSCSPISGHRSVSWYQQTPGQGLQFLFEYFSETQRNKGNFPGRFSGRQFSNSRSEMNVSTLELGDSALYLCASSPWTSVDTQYFGPGTRLTVL.

J is TRBJ2-7 and V is TRBV19; TRBD2 matches at 11 bases. V lost 6 bases to trimming and J lost 4 bases; unmatched junction nucleotides: 2. Germline values: CDR1 LNHDA, CDR2 SQIVND (reference sequence). The CDR3 has 13 amino acids. The CDR3 sequence is CASRLAGEYEQYF. The CDR3 DNA is TGTGCCAGTAGACTAGCGGGGGAATACGAGCAGTACTTC.

This clone was detected only a few times. This chain joins TRBV18 and TRBJ2-7, with 12 bases fitting TRBD1. The germline V gene encodes CDR1 KGHSH and CDR2 LQKENI. CDR3 size: 16 residues. The ends lost 3 bases at V and 2 bases at J; junction bases unmatched: 5. CDR3 coding DNA: TGTGCCAGCTCACCTAGGGACAGGGGGCCGCCCTACGAGCAGTACTTC. Protein: CASSPRDRGPPYEQYF.

The genes are TRBV4-1 and TRBJ1-4, with D unclear. The CDR3 has 17 residues. Trimming pared 5 bases from V and 1 base from J, leaving 17 bases between. From germline, CDR1 is MGHRA and CDR2 YSYEKL. The CDR3 sequence is CASSFLAAGRTNEKLFF. Written as DNA, the CDR3 is TGCGCCAGCAGCTTCTTGGCGGCGGGCCGAACTAATGAAAAACTGTTTTTT.

The chain joins TRBV19 to TRBJ1-5, with D hard to call. The CDR3 contains 15 residues. With 2 bases removed from V and 0 bases from J, the gap between germline ends came to 8 bases. The germline V gene encodes CDR1 LNHDA and CDR2 SQIVND (reference sequence). The CDR3 region is CASSITEYSNQPQHF. As DNA, the CDR3 is TGTGCCAGTAGTATAACGGAGTATAGCAATCAGCCCCAGCATTTT.

In its sample, this clone was seen a few times. This chain uses TRBV4-2 with TRBJ1-1, with D unclear. This CDR3 has 14 residues. V lost 3 bases and J lost 1, with 9 bases in between. Per the germline V gene, CDR1 is LGHNA and CDR2 is YNFKEQ. Written as DNA, the CDR3 is TGTGCCAGCAGCCAGAGACGGAGGAACACTGAAGCTTTCTTT. Protein product: CASSQRRRNTEAFF.

The chain joins TRBV6-5 to TRBJ1-4; D is unclear. Trimming removed 11 bases at V and 10 bases at J, with 20 bases between. Looked up from germline, CDR1 is MNHEY and CDR2 is SVGAGI. The CDR3 consists of 13 residues. Here the CDR3 reads CAAWAGVGGKLFF. The CDR3 bases are TGTGCCGCTTGGGCGGGAGTAGGTGGAAAACTGTTTTTT.

This sequence joins TRBV19 and TRBJ2-5; unclear D gene. The V end lost 3 bases, the J end lost 5 bases, and 7 bases lay between the germline ends. This CDR3 is 12 amino acids long. Germline loops: CDR1 LNHDA, CDR2 SQIVND (reference sequence). The CDR3 DNA sequence: TGTGCCAGTAGTATGTTCCGGGAGACCCAGTACTTC. It specifies CASSMFRETQYF.

The chain couples TRBV4-1 to TRBJ2-5, with 11 bases that match TRBD2. The CDR3 has 19 residues. CDR1 is MGHRA, CDR2 YSYEKL, per germline. The V gene end was trimmed by 4 bases and the J gene end by 2 bases; junction bases not matched to a gene: 15. This CDR3 reads CASSPLASGGSGGQETQYF. CDR3 bases: TGCGCCAGCAGCCCCCTGGCTAGCGGGGGGTCAGGGGGGCAAGAGACCCAGTACTTC.

CDR3 loop: CASSEDRGNTGELFF. The CDR3 region has the DNA TGTGCCAGCAGCGAAGACAGGGGGAATACCGGGGAGCTGTTTTTT. This sequence joins TRBV9 and TRBJ2-2; 9 nucleotides agree with TRBD1. The CDR3 loop spans 15 amino acids. After removal of 3 bases from V and 5 bases from J, the junction contained 5 bases not matched to a gene. CDR1 and CDR2 from the germline V gene are SGDLS and YYNGEE. The full variable domain, its missing parts supplied by reference TRBV9 and TRBJ2-2, is DSGVTQTPKHLITATGQRVTLRCSPRSGDLSVYWYQQSLDQGLQFLIQYYNGEERAKGNILERFSAQQFPDLHSELNLSSLELGDSALYFCASSEDRGNTGELFFGEGSRLTVL.

The chain employs TRBV27 and TRBJ1-2; 7 bases are shared with TRBD1. The V gene end was trimmed by 1 base and the J gene end by 5 bases; junction bases not matched to a gene: 4. Germline assignment: CDR1 MNHEY and CDR2 SMNVEV (reference sequence). The CDR3 consists of 14 residues. Written as DNA, the CDR3 is TGTGCCAGCAGTTTATTGTCAGGGGGATATGGCTACACCTTC. This translates into CASSLLSGGYGYTF.

The chain uses TRBV3-1 (or the pseudogene TRBV3-2) and TRBJ2-1; 10 bases agree with TRBD2. J was trimmed by 2 bases and V by 4 bases; bases with no gene match: 5. Germline CDR1 and CDR2: LGHDT and YNNKEL (reference sequence). This CDR3 contains 16 residues. In nucleotides, the CDR3 is TGTGCCAGCAGCCCAGCCGGGACTAGCGCCTACAATGAGCAGTTCTTC. Its protein product is CASSPAGTSAYNEQFF.

The chain is built from TRBV11-2 and TRBJ2-2; 9 bases map to TRBD1. The CDR3 consists of 15 residues. In germline, CDR1 is SGHAT, CDR2 FQNNGV. The J segment lost 6 bases and the V segment lost 4 bases, leaving 6 bases of the junction unmatched. This chain's CDR3 is CASSSQQGAAGELFF. The CDR3 DNA sequence: TGTGCCAGCAGCTCACAACAGGGGGCGGCCGGGGAGCTGTTTTTT.

The chain joins TRBV5-4 to TRBJ2-5; D is possibly TRBD1 (6 bases). The V gene lost 6 bases and the J gene lost 3 bases, with 18 bases spanning the gap. The germline CDR1 and CDR2 sequences are SGHNT and YYREEE (reference sequence). CDR3 length: 15 amino acids. CDR3: CASNNRGGNEETQYF. In DNA, the CDR3 is TGTGCCAGCAACAACAGAGGGGGAAACGAAGAGACCCAGTACTTC.

This chain links TRBV11-2 with TRBJ2-3; tentatively, D is TRBD2 (5 bases). Germline CDR1 and CDR2: SGHAT and FQNNGV. The CDR3 consists of 15 residues. The ends were cut back, 0 bases at V and 3 bases at J, with 10 bases in the middle. CDR3 region: CASSLDKRLTDTQYF. CDR3 sequence (DNA): TGTGCCAGCAGCTTAGATAAGCGGCTTACAGATACGCAGTATTTT.

The chain has TRBV3-1 (or the pseudogene TRBV3-2) and TRBJ1-1; D may be TRBD1 (5 bases). V was cut by 1 base and J by 4 bases, with 13 bases left in between. The CDR3 runs to 15 residues. Per germline, CDR1 LGHDT and CDR2 YNNKEL (reference sequence). The CDR3 loop reads CASSQGGKQGTEAFF. In nucleotides, the CDR3 is TGTGCCAGCAGCCAAGGGGGAAAGCAGGGCACTGAAGCTTTCTTT.

The chain recombines TRBV14 with TRBJ2-5, with TRBD2 identical over 7 bases. Looked up from germline, CDR1 is SGHDN and CDR2 is FVKESK. The CDR3 loop spans 15 amino acids. Trimming cost V 4 bases and J 5 bases; bases outside gene matches: 10. The CDR3 DNA follows: TGTGCCAGCAGCCGTAGGACTAGTGAGGGCGAGACCCAGTACTTC. As protein: CASSRRTSEGETQYF.

The V call is TRBV5-1, the J call TRBJ1-1, with D perhaps TRBD1 (6 bases). Germline CDR1 SGHRS, CDR2 YFSETQ. The germline V and J ends were trimmed by 4 bases and 1 base, with 20 bases remaining between them. This CDR3 region has 17 residues. CDR3 region: CASSVQERWTENTEAFF. As DNA, the CDR3 is TGCGCCAGCAGCGTCCAAGAGAGATGGACAGAGAACACTGAAGCTTTCTTT.